These 6 T cell receptor beta chains share one sample of origin, sequenced in a study of blood T cell repertoires in COVID-19. Profiling relied on immunoSEQ multiplex PCR, and the TCRdb table lists in-frame clones only, not all of them. The sample has roughly 340,000 clones; about 89% are singletons. Sequenced material: PBMCs or T cells enriched from blood (not recorded which). The receptors come from a man aged 40-50 years in a cohort exposed to, infected with or recovered from COVID-19 (not recorded which).

The rearrangement uses TRBV24-1 and TRBJ2-1, with D possibly matching TRBD1 (7 bases). CDR1 KGHDR and CDR2 SFDVKD come from the germline V gene. The CDR3 covers 20 residues. Trimming stripped 7 bases from V and 0 bases from J, with 27 bases between. CDR3 residues: CATSRRQGRGGKSSYNEQFF. Here the CDR3 DNA reads TGTGCCACCAGCCGGCGACAGGGTCGCGGCGGGAAAAGCTCCTACAATGAGCAGTTCTTC.

This CDR3 is CASSFHQGRNNEQFF. Written as DNA, the CDR3 is TGTGCCAGCAGCTTCCACCAGGGTCGAAACAATGAGCAGTTCTTC. J is TRBJ2-1 and V is TRBV7-6, with a weak D call TRBD1 (5 bases). The germline V gene has CDR1 SGHVS and CDR2 FNYEAQ. The CDR3 loop spans 15 amino acids. V shed 3 bases and J shed 5 bases, with 14 bases lying between them. Complete variable domain (other parts from reference TRBV7-6 and TRBJ2-1): GAGVSQSPRYKVTKRGQDVALRCDPISGHVSLYWYRQALGQGPEFLTYFNYEAQQDKSGLPNDRFSAERPEGSISTLTIQRTEQRDSAMYRCASSFHQGRNNEQFFGPGTRLTVL.

This sequence joins TRBV28 and TRBJ1-5; possibly TRBD1 for D (6 bases). The ends were cut back, 6 bases at V and 2 bases at J, with 20 bases in the middle. The CDR3 consists of 17 residues. CDR1 and CDR2 from the germline V gene are MDHEN and SYDVKM. CDR3 DNA: TGTGCCAGCAGCTCACAGGGTTGGGGCTTAGGCAATCAGCCCCAGCATTTT. Protein: CASSSQGWGLGNQPQHF.

The chain combines TRBV11-2 with TRBJ2-2; perhaps TRBD2 as D (6 bases). Germline V gene sequence: CDR1 SGHAT, CDR2 FQNNGV. The CDR3 spans 16 residues. Deletions cut 5 bases from V and 4 bases from J, with 17 bases between. CDR3 residues: CASSLQLASATGELFF. The CDR3 DNA reads TGTGCCAGCAGCCTTCAACTAGCCTCGGCCACCGGGGAGCTGTTTTTT.

The V and J genes are TRBV2 and TRBJ1-3; TRBD1 might be the D (6 bases). CDR1 and CDR2 (germline): SNHLY, FYNNEI. V was trimmed by 5 bases and J by 3 bases, leaving 11 bases between them. The CDR3 covers 14 residues. Here the CDR3 DNA reads TGTGCCAGCAGTAGGGGGAGGGGTGGAAACACCATATATTTT. It translates to CASSRGRGGNTIYF.

The J gene is TRBJ1-5, the V gene TRBV20-1; D remains ambiguous. The CDR3 contains 13 residues. V was clipped by 3 bases and J by 1 base, with 7 bases between them. Per germline, CDR1 DFQATT and CDR2 SNEGSKA (reference sequence). The CDR3 here is CSASSGSNQPQHF. The CDR3 region has the DNA TGCAGTGCTAGTTCGGGGAGCAATCAGCCCCAGCATTTT.